The next 25 T cell receptor beta chains were all read from a single sample in a study of shared clonotypes between healthy human individuals. The assay was immunoSEQ multiplex PCR, and TCRdb's table has in-frame clones only and misses some. The data hold about 600,000 clones, with roughly 97% observed a single time. Material for sequencing was naive CD4+ T cells sorted from blood. Subset given: CD45RA+ positively selected. Receptors originate from a woman aged 30 to 39 in good health.

V gene TRBV7-2 combines with J gene TRBJ2-5, with 12 bases that match TRBD1. V shed 6 bases, J shed 7 bases, and the junction held 6 bases outside the gene matches. CDR3 length: 14 residues. CDR1 and CDR2 from the germline V gene are SGHTA and FQGNSA. The DNA of the CDR3 is TGTGCCAGCAGGCCCGGGACAGGGGGCTTGACCCAGTACTTC. It is translated as CASRPGTGGLTQYF. Drawing the rest from reference TRBV7-2 and TRBJ2-5, the complete variable domain is GAGVSQSPSNKVTEKGKDVELRCDPISGHTALYWYRQSLGQGLEFLIYFQGNSAPDKSGLPSDRFSAERTGGSVSTLTIQRTQQEDSAVYLCASRPGTGGLTQYFGPGTRLLVL.

The V and J genes are TRBV6-6 and TRBJ2-3; TRBD1 agrees at 8 bases. Trimming cost V 3 bases and J 1 base; bases outside gene matches: 6. This CDR3 has 16 amino acids. Per the germline V gene, CDR1 is MNHNY and CDR2 is SVGAGI (reference sequence). CDR3 bases: TGTGCCAGCAGTTATCAAGGACAGGGAGGCACAGATACGCAGTATTTT. It translates to CASSYQGQGGTDTQYF.

This clone was seen only once. The chain employs TRBV6-5 and TRBJ2-7; 8 bases match TRBD1. The V and J ends lost 1 base and 2 bases, in that order; junction bases with no gene match: 7. The CDR3 loop spans 16 amino acids. Germline CDR1 and CDR2: MNHEY and SVGAGI. The CDR3 here is CASSYFSSRGPYEQYF. The DNA for the CDR3 is TGTGCCAGCAGTTACTTCAGCTCCAGGGGGCCCTACGAGCAGTACTTC.

The CDR3 is CASSLAGSPGISSGANVLTF. CDR3 bases: TGCGCCAGCAGCTTAGCCGGGAGCCCAGGAATTTCCTCTGGGGCCAACGTCCTGACTTTC. The chain has TRBV5-1 and TRBJ2-6, with D perhaps matching TRBD2 (6 bases). The CDR3 consists of 20 residues. Trimming stripped 2 bases from V and 0 bases from J, with 21 bases between. The germline gives CDR1 SGHRS, CDR2 YFSETQ.

About this clone itself: At the DNA level, this CDR3 is encoded by other sequences in the same sample as well. The chain recombines TRBV28 with TRBJ1-2, with D hard to call. The CDR3 is made up of 13 amino acids. The germline V and J ends were trimmed by 3 bases and 0 bases, with 5 bases remaining between them. Germline lookup yields CDR1 MDHEN and CDR2 SYDVKM. CDR3 sequence: CASSLWANYGYTF. CDR3 nucleotide sequence: TGTGCCAGCAGTTTGTGGGCTAACTATGGCTACACCTTC.

The chain combines TRBV27 with TRBJ1-1, with D hard to call. CDR1 and CDR2 from the germline V gene are MNHEY and SMNVEV (reference sequence). Trimming shortened V by 5 bases and J by 4 bases, and 8 bases separated the two germline ends. This CDR3 comprises 12 residues. CDR3 coding DNA: TGTGCCAGCAGTCCCGGGAGCACTGAAGCTTTCTTT. The encoded protein is CASSPGSTEAFF.

V gene TRBV30 combines with J gene TRBJ2-6; tentatively, D is TRBD1 (5 bases). Trimming shortened V by 2 bases and J by 2 bases, and 7 bases separated the two germline ends. Germline-derived CDR1 and CDR2 are GTSNPN and SVGIG (reference sequence). CDR3 size: 14 residues. The CDR3: CAWSQGPGANVLTF. The DNA of the CDR3 is TGTGCCTGGAGTCAGGGCCCTGGGGCCAACGTCCTGACTTTC. Full variable domain (missing parts from reference TRBV30 and TRBJ2-6): SQTIHQWPATLVQPVGSPLSLECTVEGTSNPNLYWYRQAAGRGLQLLFYSVGIGQISSEVPQNLSASRPQDRQFILSSKKLLLSDSGFYLCAWSQGPGANVLTFGAGSRLTVL.

The rearrangement links TRBV27 to TRBJ1-1, with D unresolved. V lost 4 bases, J lost 1 base, and 13 bases lay in between. The length of the CDR3 is 15 residues. From germline, CDR1 is MNHEY and CDR2 SMNVEV (reference sequence). CDR3 region: CASSWSGRRNTEAFF. Here the CDR3 DNA reads TGTGCCAGCAGTTGGTCGGGCAGACGGAACACTGAAGCTTTCTTT.

The V call is TRBV7-2, the J call TRBJ2-2; 8 nucleotides agree with TRBD1. The germline V gene encodes CDR1 SGHTA and CDR2 FQGNSA. CDR3 length: 15 amino acids. J lost 4 bases, V lost 4 bases, and 5 bases had no gene match. CDR3 bases: TGTGCCAGCAGCTACCGGGACAGGATCACCGGGGAGCTGTTTTTT. Residues: CASSYRDRITGELFF.

The CDR3 nucleotides are TGCGCCAGCAGCTTACAGGGAGAGGAAACTAATGAAAAACTGTTTTTT. Translation: CASSLQGEETNEKLFF. The chain couples TRBV5-1 to TRBJ1-4, with TRBD1 as a possible D gene (6 bases). Per the germline V gene, CDR1 is SGHRS and CDR2 is YFSETQ. The length of the CDR3 is 16 residues. V lost 2 bases to trimming and J lost 1 base, with 12 bases between them.

The genes are TRBV6-1 and TRBJ2-1; D call uncertain. This CDR3 is built from 13 residues. The ends were cut back, 6 bases at V and 5 bases at J, with 11 bases in the middle. CDR1 and CDR2 from the germline V gene are MNHNS and SASEGT. The CDR3 DNA sequence: TGTGCCAGCAGGGTGGCGCTTCACAATGAGCAGTTCTTC. As protein: CASRVALHNEQFF.

The CDR3 sequence is CASSHPGGGAGELFF. In nucleotides, the CDR3 is TGTGCCAGCAGCCATCCTGGGGGAGGGGCCGGGGAGCTGTTTTTT. The chain joins TRBV4-2 to TRBJ2-2; 7 bases are shared with TRBD2. V was clipped by 3 bases and J by 6 bases; unmatched bases: 7. Germline values: CDR1 LGHNA, CDR2 YNFKEQ. The CDR3 is 15 amino acids.

This clone was observed a single time. The chain combines TRBV28 with TRBJ2-7, with D possibly being TRBD1 or TRBD2 (5 bases each). Germline loops: CDR1 MDHEN, CDR2 SYDVKM. There are 12 residues in the CDR3. V lost 4 bases and J lost 4, with 8 bases in between. The CDR3 protein is CASSYGGYEQYF. CDR3 DNA sequence: TGTGCCAGCAGTTATGGGGGTTACGAGCAGTACTTC.

The rearrangement uses TRBV14 and TRBJ2-7; D uncertain. Trimming took off 4 bases at V and 6 bases at J, with 16 bases between the two ends. Germline CDR1 reads SGHDN; CDR2 reads FVKESK. The CDR3 runs to 14 residues. The CDR3 spells CASSRGYEFGEQYF. The CDR3 DNA follows: TGTGCCAGCAGCCGAGGATATGAGTTCGGCGAGCAGTACTTC.

The chain carries TRBV7-8 and TRBJ2-2; tentatively, D is TRBD1 (6 bases). V gave up 6 bases and J gave up 3 bases, with 23 bases separating them. The CDR3 loop spans 18 amino acids. The germline CDR1 and CDR2 sequences are SGHVS and FQNEAQ. The CDR3, as DNA: TGTGCCAGCAGGCTCGGAACTCAGGGGTTTGGGCACACCGGGGAGCTGTTTTTT. It translates to CASRLGTQGFGHTGELFF.

The chain joins TRBV7-2 to TRBJ2-7; 9 bases are a match to TRBD1. Germline assignment: CDR1 SGHTA and CDR2 FQGNSA. V lost 5 bases to trimming and J lost 0 bases; unmatched junction nucleotides: 5. The CDR3 loop spans 15 amino acids. The CDR3 reads CASSRQGVVSYEQYF. CDR3 sequence (DNA): TGTGCCAGCAGCCGACAGGGGGTGGTCTCCTACGAGCAGTACTTC.

V and J are TRBV2 and TRBJ2-5; the D gene is possibly TRBD2 (6 bases). V was trimmed by 8 bases and J by 5 bases, leaving 18 bases between them. The CDR3 length is 14 residues. Germline lookup yields CDR1 SNHLY and CDR2 FYNNEI. CDR3 amino acids: CASSSRSGGETQYF. The DNA for the CDR3 is TGTGCCAGCTCCTCCAGGAGCGGAGGGGAGACCCAGTACTTC.

The CDR3 region is CASSFVRVHEQFF. In nucleotides, the CDR3 is TGTGCCAGCAGCTTCGTTCGCGTCCATGAGCAGTTCTTC. This sequence joins TRBV11-2 and TRBJ2-1; the D is unclear. CDR3 length: 13 amino acids. Germline V gene data show CDR1 as SGHAT and CDR2 as FQNNGV. V was cut by 3 bases and J by 8 bases, with 11 bases left in between.

This clone appeared a few times. The V and J genes are TRBV28 and TRBJ1-2, with a weak D call TRBD1 (5 bases). The CDR3 covers 11 residues. V shed 5 bases and J shed 8 bases, with 9 bases lying between them. Germline V gene sequence: CDR1 MDHEN, CDR2 SYDVKM. The CDR3 protein is CASSPQGGYTF. CDR3 in DNA: TGTGCCAGCAGTCCTCAGGGCGGCTACACCTTC.

The V call is TRBV2, the J call TRBJ2-5; TRBD1 agrees at 7 bases. Trimming took 1 base from V and 1 from J; bases not matched to a gene: 3. Per germline, CDR1 SNHLY and CDR2 FYNNEI. The CDR3 covers 15 residues. The CDR3 DNA is TGTGCCAGCAGTGAAGAGGGACAGAGCCAAGAGACCCAGTACTTC. The encoded protein is CASSEEGQSQETQYF.

This clone was recorded once. The V and J genes are TRBV5-1 and TRBJ2-3, with 7 bases aligning to TRBD1. J gave up 0 bases and V 0 bases, and 4 bases lay outside the gene matches. Germline-derived CDR1 and CDR2 are SGHRS and YFSETQ. CDR3 size: 16 residues. The CDR3 loop is CASSLATGASTDTQYF. The CDR3 nucleotides read TGCGCCAGCAGCTTGGCTACAGGGGCCAGCACAGATACGCAGTATTTT.

The chain is built from TRBV11-3 and TRBJ2-3, with D uncertain. The V end lost 0 bases, the J end lost 4 bases, and 8 bases lay between the germline ends. This CDR3 region has 14 residues. CDR1 and CDR2 (germline): SGHNT, YENEEA. CDR3 protein: CASSLEHRADTQYF. CDR3 nucleotide sequence: TGTGCCAGCAGCTTAGAGCATAGGGCAGATACGCAGTATTTT.

This sequence joins TRBV27 and TRBJ2-7, with 10 bases lining up with TRBD1. The CDR3 totals 16 residues. With V trimmed by 5 bases and J by 1 base, 8 bases remained unmatched. The V gene's germline CDR1 is MNHEY and CDR2 SMNVEV (reference sequence). The CDR3 loop is CASSQRQGAGSYEQYF. The DNA for the CDR3 is TGTGCCAGCAGTCAAAGACAGGGGGCAGGGTCCTACGAGCAGTACTTC.

CDR3 sequence: CASSPGGGEKLFF. In DNA form, the CDR3 reads TGTGCCAGCTCACCAGGGGGAGGTGAAAAACTGTTTTTT. The chain couples TRBV18 to TRBJ1-4, with D tentatively TRBD1 (5 bases). The CDR3 has 13 residues. The germline V gene has CDR1 KGHSH and CDR2 LQKENI. V lost 2 bases, J lost 7 bases, and 8 bases lay in between.

The rearrangement uses TRBV28 and TRBJ1-1; D unclear. Germline V CDR1 and CDR2: MDHEN, SYDVKM. The CDR3 contains 14 residues. The germline V and J ends were trimmed by 1 base and 4 bases, with 10 bases remaining between them. CDR3 region: CASSLYNGITEAFF. The CDR3 DNA reads TGTGCCAGCAGTTTATATAATGGAATCACTGAAGCTTTCTTT.